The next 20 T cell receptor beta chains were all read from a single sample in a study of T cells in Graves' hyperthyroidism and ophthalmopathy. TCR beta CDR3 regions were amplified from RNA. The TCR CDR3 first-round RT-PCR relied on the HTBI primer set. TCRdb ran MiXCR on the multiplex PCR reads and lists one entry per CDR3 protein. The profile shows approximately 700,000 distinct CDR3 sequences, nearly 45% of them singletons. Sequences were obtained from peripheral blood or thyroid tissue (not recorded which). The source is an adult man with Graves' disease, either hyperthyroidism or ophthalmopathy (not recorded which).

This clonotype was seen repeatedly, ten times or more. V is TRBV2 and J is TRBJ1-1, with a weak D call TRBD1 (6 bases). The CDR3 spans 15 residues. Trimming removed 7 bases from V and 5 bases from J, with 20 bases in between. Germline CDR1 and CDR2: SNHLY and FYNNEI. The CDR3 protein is CASNTRGTRLTEAFF. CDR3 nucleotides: TGTGCCAGCAACACCCGAGGGACACGGCTGACTGAAGCTTTCTTT.

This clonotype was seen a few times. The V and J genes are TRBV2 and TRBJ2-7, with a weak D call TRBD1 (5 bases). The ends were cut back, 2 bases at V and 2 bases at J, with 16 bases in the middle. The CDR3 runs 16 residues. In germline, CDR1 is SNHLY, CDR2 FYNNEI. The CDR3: CASSETPTEIAYEQYF. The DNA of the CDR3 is TGTGCCAGCAGTGAAACCCCGACAGAGATAGCCTACGAGCAGTACTTC.

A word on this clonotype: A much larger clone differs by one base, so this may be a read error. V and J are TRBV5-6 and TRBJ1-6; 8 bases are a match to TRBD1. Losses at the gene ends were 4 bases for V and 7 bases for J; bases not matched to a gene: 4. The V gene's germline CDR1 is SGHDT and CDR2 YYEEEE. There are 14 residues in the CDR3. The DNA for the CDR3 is TGTGCCAGCAGCAAGGGACAGGCGAATTCACCCCTCCACTTT. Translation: CASSKGQANSPLHF.

The CDR3 nucleotides are TGTGCCATCAGAGGACAGGACAGGGATAATGAAAAACTGTTTTTT. Its translation: CAIRGQDRDNEKLFF. This sequence joins TRBV10-3 and TRBJ1-4, with TRBD1 identical over 8 bases. Unmatched junction bases numbered 7, after V lost 6 bases and J lost 4 bases. Germline CDR1 and CDR2: ENHRY and SYGVKD. The CDR3 consists of 15 residues.

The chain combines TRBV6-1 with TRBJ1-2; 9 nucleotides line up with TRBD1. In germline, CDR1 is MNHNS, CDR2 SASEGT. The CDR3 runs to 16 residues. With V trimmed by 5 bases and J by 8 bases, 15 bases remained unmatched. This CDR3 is CASSPRTGVPSFGYTF. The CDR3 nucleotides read TGTGCCAGCAGTCCCCGGACAGGGGTTCCTAGCTTCGGCTACACCTTC.

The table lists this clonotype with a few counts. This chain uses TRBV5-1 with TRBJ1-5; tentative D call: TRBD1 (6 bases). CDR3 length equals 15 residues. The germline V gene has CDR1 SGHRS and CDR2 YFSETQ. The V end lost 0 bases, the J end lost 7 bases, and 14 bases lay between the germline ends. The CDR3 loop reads CASSLEPGQRQPQHF. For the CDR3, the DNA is TGCGCCAGCAGCTTGGAGCCGGGACAAAGGCAGCCCCAGCATTTT.

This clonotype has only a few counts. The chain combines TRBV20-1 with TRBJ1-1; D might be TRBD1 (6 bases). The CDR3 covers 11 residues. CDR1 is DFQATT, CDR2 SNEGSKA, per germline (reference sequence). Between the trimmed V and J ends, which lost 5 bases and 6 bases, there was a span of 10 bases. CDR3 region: CSAPDSPEAFF. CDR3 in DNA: TGCAGTGCTCCGGACAGCCCTGAAGCTTTCTTT.

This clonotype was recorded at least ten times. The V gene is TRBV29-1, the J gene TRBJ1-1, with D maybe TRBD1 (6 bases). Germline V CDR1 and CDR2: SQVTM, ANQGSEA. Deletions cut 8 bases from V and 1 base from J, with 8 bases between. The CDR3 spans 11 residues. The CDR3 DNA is TGCAGCTCGGGACAGAACACTGAAGCTTTCTTT. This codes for CSSGQNTEAFF.

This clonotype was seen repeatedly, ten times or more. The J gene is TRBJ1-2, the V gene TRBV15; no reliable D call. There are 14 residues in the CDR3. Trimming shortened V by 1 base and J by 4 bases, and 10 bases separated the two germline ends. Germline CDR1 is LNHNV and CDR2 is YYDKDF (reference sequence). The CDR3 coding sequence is TGTGCCACCAGCAGAGGGGAGGGCTCCTATGGCTACACCTTC. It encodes CATSRGEGSYGYTF. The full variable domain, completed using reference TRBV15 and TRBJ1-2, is DAMVIQNPRYQVTQFGKPVTLSCSQTLNHNVMYWYQQKSSQAPKLLFHYYDKDFNNEADTPDNFQSRRPNTSFCFLDIRSPGLGDTAMYLCATSRGEGSYGYTFGSGTRLTVV.

The CDR3: CASSLVGGTLAADTQYF. DNA for the CDR3: TGTGCCAGCAGCTTAGTCGGGGGGACGTTGGCAGCAGATACGCAGTATTTT. The chain links TRBV11-2 to TRBJ2-3, with 7 bases identical to TRBD2. The junction had 11 bases not matched to a gene; V was cut back by 1 base and J by 4 bases. The CDR3 has 17 residues. In germline, CDR1 is SGHAT, CDR2 FQNNGV.

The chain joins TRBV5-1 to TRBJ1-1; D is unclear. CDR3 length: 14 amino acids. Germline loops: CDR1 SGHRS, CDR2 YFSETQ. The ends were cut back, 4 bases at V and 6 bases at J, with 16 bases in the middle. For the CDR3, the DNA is TGCGCCAGCAGCATGGCCCCAGGTCCTTCTGAAGCTTTCTTT. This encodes CASSMAPGPSEAFF.

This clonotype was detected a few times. DNA of the CDR3: TGCGCCAGCAGCCCGGGACAGGGGCCCGCAACTAATGAAAAACTGTTTTTT. It codes for CASSPGQGPATNEKLFF. The chain joins TRBV4-3 to TRBJ1-4; 10 bases map to TRBD1. The ends lost 4 bases at V and 0 bases at J; junction bases unmatched: 5. The CDR3 covers 17 residues. The germline CDR1 and CDR2 sequences are LGHNA and YSLEER.

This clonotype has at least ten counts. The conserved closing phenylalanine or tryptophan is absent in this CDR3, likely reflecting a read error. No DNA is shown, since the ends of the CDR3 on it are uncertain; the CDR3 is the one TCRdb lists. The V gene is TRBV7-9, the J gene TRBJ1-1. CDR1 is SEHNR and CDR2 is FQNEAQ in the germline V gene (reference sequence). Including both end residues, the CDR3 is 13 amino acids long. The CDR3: CASSLGSAVIVLR.

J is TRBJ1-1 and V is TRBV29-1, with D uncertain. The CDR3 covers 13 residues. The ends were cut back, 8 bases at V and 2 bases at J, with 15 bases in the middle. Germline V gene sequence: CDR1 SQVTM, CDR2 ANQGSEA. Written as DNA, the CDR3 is TGCAGCCTTGTTCACAGCGCTAACACTGAAGCTTTCTTT. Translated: CSLVHSANTEAFF.

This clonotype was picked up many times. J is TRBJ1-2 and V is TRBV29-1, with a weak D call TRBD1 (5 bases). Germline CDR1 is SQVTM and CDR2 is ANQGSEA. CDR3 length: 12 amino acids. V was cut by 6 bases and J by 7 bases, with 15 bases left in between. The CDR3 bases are TGCAGCGTGCTCAGGGAAGGAGGTGGCTACACCTTC. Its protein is CSVLREGGGYTF.

CDR3 DNA: TGCAGTGCTAGTGACAGGGGGGGTGGGGAGCAGTACTTC. The encoded protein is CSASDRGGGEQYF. V usage is TRBV20-1 and J usage is TRBJ2-7, with 9 nucleotides matching TRBD1. Looked up from germline, CDR1 is DFQATT and CDR2 is SNEGSKA (reference sequence). The CDR3 spans 13 residues. V lost 3 bases and J lost 7; bases outside the gene matches: 7.

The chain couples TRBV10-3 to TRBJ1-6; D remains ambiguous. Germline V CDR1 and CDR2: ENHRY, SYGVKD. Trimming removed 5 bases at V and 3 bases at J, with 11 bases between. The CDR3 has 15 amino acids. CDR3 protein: CAISSGRNYNSPLHF. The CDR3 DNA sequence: TGTGCCATCAGTTCCGGCAGAAACTATAATTCACCCCTCCACTTT.

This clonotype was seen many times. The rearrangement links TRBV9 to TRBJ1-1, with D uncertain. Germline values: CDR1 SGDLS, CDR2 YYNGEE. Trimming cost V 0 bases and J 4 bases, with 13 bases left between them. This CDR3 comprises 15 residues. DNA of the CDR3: TGTGCCAGCAGCGTAGGTGGGGTTCAAGGCACTGAAGCTTTCTTT. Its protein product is CASSVGGVQGTEAFF.

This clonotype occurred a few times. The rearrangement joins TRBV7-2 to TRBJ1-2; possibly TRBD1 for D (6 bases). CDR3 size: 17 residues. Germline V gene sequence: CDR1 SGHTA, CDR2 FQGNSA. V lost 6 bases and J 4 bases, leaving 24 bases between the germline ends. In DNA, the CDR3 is TGTGCCAGCAGTCCTCACGGGGGCTCCCTTCATTCCTATGGCTACACCTTC. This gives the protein CASSPHGGSLHSYGYTF.

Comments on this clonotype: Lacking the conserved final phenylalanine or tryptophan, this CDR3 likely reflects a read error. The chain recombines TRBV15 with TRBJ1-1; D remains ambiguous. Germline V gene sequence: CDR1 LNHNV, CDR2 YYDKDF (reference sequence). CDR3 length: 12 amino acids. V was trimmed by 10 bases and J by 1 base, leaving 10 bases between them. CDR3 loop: CAIRRGNTEAFL. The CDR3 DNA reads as TGTGCCATCAGACGGGGGAACACTGAAGCTTTCCTT.